This passage covers 5 T cell receptor beta chains from one sample sequenced in a study of T-cell memory formation after mild COVID-19. MiXCR, applied by TCRdb to the 5' RACE reads, yields one record per CDR3 protein. The data contain 30,000 to 35,000 distinct CDR3 sequences, 7% to 8% of them seen just once; the ten biggest clones take up approximately 28%. Sequenced material: PBMCs or a T cell subset sorted from them (not recorded which). These receptors all stem from a man aged 18 to 29 who had mild COVID-19 (a few samples of this study predate the infection). Cell type and time point are not known.

This clonotype was counted many times. V and J are TRBV25-1 and TRBJ1-5; perhaps TRBD1 as D (6 bases). Germline V gives CDR1 MGHDK, CDR2 SYGVNS. The V and J ends lost 2 bases and 6 bases respectively, with 17 bases between them. The CDR3 has 16 residues. CDR3 amino acids: CASSEMDSETGQPQHF. The CDR3 DNA reads as TGTGCCAGCAGTGAAATGGACAGCGAGACGGGTCAGCCCCAGCATTTT.

This clonotype has at least ten counts. The chain joins TRBV5-4 to TRBJ2-3; either TRBD1 or TRBD2 may supply D (5 bases each). CDR3 size: 16 residues. Germline V gene lookup returns CDR1 SGHNT and CDR2 YYREEE (reference sequence). V lost 4 bases and J lost 0, with 15 bases in between. This chain's CDR3 is CASSLPGRPSTDTQYF. The CDR3 DNA reads as TGTGCCAGCAGCCTTCCGGGACGGCCTAGCACAGATACGCAGTATTTT.

The J gene is TRBJ2-1, the V gene TRBV11-1; TRBD2 matches 7 bases. V was clipped by 5 bases and J by 5 bases; unmatched bases: 9. The CDR3 sequence is 15 residues long. Germline V gene sequence: CDR1 SGHAT, CDR2 FQDESV (reference sequence). The CDR3 protein is CASSAGRVWDNEQFF. CDR3 DNA: TGTGCCAGCAGCGCGGGGAGGGTGTGGGACAATGAGCAGTTCTTC.

At least ten counts were recorded for this clonotype. V is TRBV7-3 and J is TRBJ1-1; D call uncertain. In germline, CDR1 is SGHTA, CDR2 FQGTGA. Trimming shortened V by 5 bases and J by 6 bases, and 7 bases separated the two germline ends. The CDR3 has 11 amino acids. CDR3 protein: CASSLGSEAFF. The DNA for the CDR3 is TGTGCCAGCAGCCTCGGGTCTGAAGCTTTCTTT.

This clonotype was seen many times. CDR3 DNA sequence: TGTGCCAGCAGTACCCACAGGGGGCTTAATGAGCAGTTCTTC. This encodes CASSTHRGLNEQFF. The V call is TRBV6-1, the J call TRBJ2-1; the match to TRBD1 covers 9 bases. This CDR3 spans 14 amino acids. The V gene end was trimmed by 5 bases and the J gene end by 7 bases; junction bases not matched to a gene: 6. The germline V gene encodes CDR1 MNHNS and CDR2 SASEGT.